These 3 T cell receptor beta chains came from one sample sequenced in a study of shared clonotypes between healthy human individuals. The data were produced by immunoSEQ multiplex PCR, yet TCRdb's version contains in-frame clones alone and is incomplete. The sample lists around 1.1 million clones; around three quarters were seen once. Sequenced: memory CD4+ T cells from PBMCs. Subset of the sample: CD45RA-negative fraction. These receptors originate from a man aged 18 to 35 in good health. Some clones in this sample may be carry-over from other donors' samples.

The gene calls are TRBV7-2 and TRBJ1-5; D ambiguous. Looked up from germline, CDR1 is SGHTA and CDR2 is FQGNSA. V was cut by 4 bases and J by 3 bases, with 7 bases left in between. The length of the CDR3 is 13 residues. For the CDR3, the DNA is TGTGCCAGCAGCTCCGCCAACAATCAGCCCCAGCATTTT. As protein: CASSSANNQPQHF.

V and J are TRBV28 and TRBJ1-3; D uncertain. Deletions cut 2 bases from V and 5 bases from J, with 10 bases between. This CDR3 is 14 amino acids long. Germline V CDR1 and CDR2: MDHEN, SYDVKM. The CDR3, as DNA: TGTGCCAGCAGTTTACGGCCAGGTAGAAACACCATATATTTT. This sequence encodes CASSLRPGRNTIYF.

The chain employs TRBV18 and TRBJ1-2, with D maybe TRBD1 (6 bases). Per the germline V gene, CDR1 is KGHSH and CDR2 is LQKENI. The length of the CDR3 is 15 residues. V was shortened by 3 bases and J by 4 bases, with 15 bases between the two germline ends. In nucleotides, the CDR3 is TGTGCCAGCTCACCGCCAGGGGCTGATCTCTATGGCTACACCTTC. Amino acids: CASSPPGADLYGYTF.